The 31 T cell receptor beta chains reported below all come from one sample, sequenced in a study of regulatory T cells in long-lasting Graves disease. Time point noted: persistent/refractory GD, antithyroid drugs over 5 years with positive TRAb. PBMC-derived RNA was used for the TCR library. Assembly of TCR beta libraries relied on iRepertoire HTBI primers together with Arm-PCR of CDR3 regions. TCRdb itself ran the multiplex PCR reads through MiXCR, one entry per CDR3 protein. Of 700,000 or so distinct CDR3 sequences listed, 25% to 35% are singletons. The sample in question was peripheral blood mononuclear cells (PBMCs), obtained when the disease was refractory, from a patient treated with antithyroid drugs. The receptors come from a female donor with Graves disease.

This chain links TRBV29-1 with TRBJ2-7; D not certain. The ends were cut back, 6 bases at V and 2 bases at J, with 17 bases in the middle. Germline assignment: CDR1 SQVTM and CDR2 ANQGSEA. The CDR3 consists of 14 residues. The CDR3 DNA reads TGCAGCGTAGTGATTATGGGAACTCCCTACGAGCAGTACTTC. This translates into CSVVIMGTPYEQYF.

This clonotype was recorded a few times. The chain has TRBV2 and TRBJ2-1; 11 nucleotides agree with TRBD2. The CDR3 is 16 residues long. Germline CDR1 is SNHLY and CDR2 is FYNNEI. Trimming removed 6 bases from V and 6 bases from J; junction bases left unmatched: 10. The CDR3 region has the DNA TGTGCCAGCAGGGAACTAGCGGGAGTAACCCGCAATGAGCAGTTCTTC. Translated, it gives CASRELAGVTRNEQFF.

This clonotype was seen only once. The chain has TRBV19 and TRBJ1-1; 9 bases match TRBD1. The CDR3 has 16 residues. Germline lookup yields CDR1 LNHDA and CDR2 SQIVND (reference sequence). With 3 bases clipped from V and 5 bases from J, the junction kept 10 bases outside the gene matches. CDR3: CASSILGGQGSTEAFF. The CDR3 DNA follows: TGTGCCAGTAGTATTTTGGGAGGACAGGGGTCTACTGAAGCTTTCTTT.

This clonotype was detected only a few times. In nucleotides, the CDR3 is TGTGCCAGCAGGTTACAGGGGGCGCCTAATGAAAAACTGTTTTTT. Its translation is CASRLQGAPNEKLFF. J is TRBJ1-4 and V is TRBV12-3 or TRBV12-4; 9 bases fit TRBD1. The CDR3 has 15 amino acids. J gave up 3 bases and V 6 bases, and 5 bases lay outside the gene matches.

This clonotype was seen a handful of times. The chain couples TRBV10-1 to TRBJ1-1; D unresolved. CDR1 WNHNN and CDR2 SYGVQD come from the germline V gene (reference sequence). The CDR3 covers 13 residues. The V end lost 6 bases, the J end lost 1 base, and 9 bases lay between the germline ends. CDR3 sequence (DNA): TGCGCCAGCAGGAAAGGGTCGAACACTGAAGCTTTCTTT. The encoded protein is CASRKGSNTEAFF.

This clonotype was seen at least ten times. The chain uses TRBV7-8 and TRBJ1-5; a weak D match, TRBD1 (5 bases). Germline values: CDR1 SGHVS, CDR2 FQNEAQ. The CDR3 is made up of 14 amino acids. V gave up 5 bases and J gave up 6 bases, with 14 bases separating them. The CDR3 coding sequence is TGTGCCAGCAGCACACGGGGCTCGGGTCAGCCCCAGCATTTT. Protein sequence: CASSTRGSGQPQHF.

This clonotype was counted ten times or more. V usage is TRBV12-3 or TRBV12-4 and J usage is TRBJ2-7; D is perhaps TRBD1 (6 bases). The length of the CDR3 is 14 residues. Trimming took 2 bases from V and 2 from J, leaving 10 bases between them. CDR3 sequence: CASSLWTETYEQYF. In DNA, the CDR3 is TGTGCCAGCAGTTTATGGACAGAAACCTACGAGCAGTACTTC.

The chain combines TRBV6-1 with TRBJ1-5; D is ambiguous. The CDR3 has 15 residues. V was trimmed by 8 bases and J by 0 bases, leaving 14 bases between them. Germline V lookup: CDR1 MNHNS, CDR2 SASEGT. The CDR3 is CASGRGDLSNQPQHF. The DNA of the CDR3 is TGTGCCAGCGGGCGAGGAGACCTTAGCAATCAGCCCCAGCATTTT.

This clonotype was counted only a few times. CDR3 nucleotides: TGTGCCAGCAGTCCCTTTGGAAACACCATATATTTT. Its protein is CASSPFGNTIYF. The J gene is TRBJ1-3, the V gene TRBV12-3 or TRBV12-4; no clear D. The CDR3 sequence is 12 residues long. Trimming pared 5 bases from V and 3 bases from J, leaving 5 bases between.

The genes are TRBV2 and TRBJ2-6, with D hard to call. CDR3 size: 18 residues. Germline loops: CDR1 SNHLY, CDR2 FYNNEI. V lost 4 bases, J lost 0 bases, and 16 bases lay in between. CDR3 nucleotides: TGTGCCAGCAGTGCTTTCGAACGACATCTCTCTGGGGCCAACGTCCTGACTTTC. As protein: CASSAFERHLSGANVLTF.

This clonotype came up many times. The chain carries TRBV12-3 or TRBV12-4 and TRBJ1-4; weak D call: TRBD1 (5 bases). The CDR3 contains 15 residues. V lost 5 bases to trimming and J lost 0 bases, with 10 bases between them. The CDR3 DNA reads TGTGCCAGCAGTCCGGACACCTCAACTAATGAAAAACTGTTTTTT. Encoded protein: CASSPDTSTNEKLFF.

This clonotype was seen at least ten times. V is TRBV2 and J is TRBJ2-5; TRBD2 aligns across 9 bases. Germline CDR1 SNHLY, CDR2 FYNNEI. The CDR3 totals 14 residues. Trimming took 9 bases from V and 2 from J; bases not matched to a gene: 7. The CDR3, as DNA: TGTGCCAGGTCAGCGGGAGGCGGGCAAGAGACCCAGTACTTC. It encodes CARSAGGGQETQYF.

The V and J genes are TRBV2 and TRBJ2-1; D is perhaps TRBD2 (7 bases). V dropped 8 bases and J dropped 12 bases, with 20 bases sitting between them. The length of the CDR3 is 13 residues. Germline assignment: CDR1 SNHLY and CDR2 FYNNEI. The CDR3 nucleotides are TGTGCCAGCCTCCTCTCAAATAGGGGGGGGCAGTTCTTC. Amino acid sequence: CASLLSNRGGQFF.

The chain recombines TRBV10-1 with TRBJ2-7, with D possibly matching TRBD2 (5 bases). CDR1 and CDR2 from the germline V gene are WNHNN and SYGVQD (reference sequence). Trimming took 4 bases from V and 6 from J, leaving 13 bases between them. CDR3 length: 13 residues. CDR3: CASSGETLGEQYF. CDR3 in DNA: TGCGCCAGCAGTGGGGAGACTTTGGGCGAGCAGTACTTC.

This chain joins TRBV30 and TRBJ1-6; weak D call: TRBD1 (5 bases). The CDR3 consists of 15 residues. Trimming pared 4 bases from V and 3 bases from J, leaving 13 bases between. Per germline, CDR1 GTSNPN and CDR2 SVGIG (reference sequence). CDR3 nucleotide sequence: TGTGCCTGGAACATAGACAGCCACTATAATTCACCCCTCCACTTT. It encodes CAWNIDSHYNSPLHF.

This clonotype was observed a few times. This chain links TRBV20-1 with TRBJ2-6; D is possibly TRBD1 (5 bases). V was clipped by 6 bases and J by 0 bases, with 9 bases between them. In germline, CDR1 is DFQATT, CDR2 SNEGSKA (reference sequence). The CDR3 totals 14 residues. The CDR3 reads CSAPRDSGANVLTF. The DNA for the CDR3 is TGCAGTGCGCCCAGGGACTCTGGGGCCAACGTCCTGACTTTC.

At least ten counts were recorded for this clonotype. V gene TRBV28 combines with J gene TRBJ1-5; D uncertain. The CDR3 extends over 14 amino acids. CDR1 is MDHEN and CDR2 is SYDVKM in the germline V gene. V was pared by 5 bases and J by 5 bases, with 13 bases between. The CDR3 region has the DNA TGTGCCAGCAGTGGAGAGAGCCGCCATCAGCCCCAGCATTTT. This translates into CASSGESRHQPQHF. The variable domain in full, with the rest retrieved from reference TRBV28 and TRBJ1-5, is DVKVTQSSRYLVKRTGEKVFLECVQDMDHENMFWYRQDPGLGLRLIYFSYDVKMKEKGDIPEGYSVSREKKERFSLILESASTNQTSMYLCASSGESRHQPQHFGDGTRLSIL.

This clonotype turned up a few times. This chain uses TRBV3-1 with TRBJ1-5; D is uncertain. The V and J ends lost 0 bases and 1 base respectively, with 4 bases between them. The germline CDR1 and CDR2 sequences are LGHDT and YNNKEL (reference sequence). This CDR3 has 14 residues. CDR3 residues: CASSQEDSNQPQHF. The CDR3 DNA reads TGTGCCAGCAGCCAAGAGGACAGCAATCAGCCCCAGCATTTT.

Note on this clonotype: Compared with germline, one end of the junction differs, possibly owing to a read error. The rearrangement joins TRBV7-2 to TRBJ2-4, with 11 nucleotides matching TRBD2. CDR1 SGHTA and CDR2 FQGNSA come from the germline V gene. The CDR3 spans 19 residues. The CDR3 sequence: CASSRRLAGFSGAKDIQYF. CDR3 coding DNA: TGTGCCAGCAGCCGTAGACTAGCGGGATTCTCAGGGGCCAAAGACATTCAGTACTTC.

This clonotype was seen repeatedly, ten times or more. The gene calls are TRBV6-1 and TRBJ1-2; D is perhaps TRBD1 (5 bases). Germline loops: CDR1 MNHNS, CDR2 SASEGT. The length of the CDR3 is 13 residues. Trimming stripped 2 bases from V and 4 bases from J, with 8 bases between. CDR3 residues: CASSERGGYGYTF. The DNA for the CDR3 is TGTGCCAGCAGTGAAAGGGGAGGCTATGGCTACACCTTC.

This chain joins TRBV6-1 and TRBJ2-5; TRBD2 aligns across 7 bases. Germline V gives CDR1 MNHNS, CDR2 SASEGT. With 10 bases clipped from V and 5 bases from J, the junction kept 7 bases outside the gene matches. This CDR3 contains 12 residues. CDR3 coding DNA: TGTGCCACACGGGGGGAACGGGAGACCCAGTACTTC. Translating gives CATRGERETQYF.

This clonotype appeared a few times. This rearrangement joins TRBV15 to TRBJ1-3; the D is unclear. V lost 1 base and J lost 7, with 11 bases in between. The CDR3 is 14 amino acids. The V gene's germline CDR1 is LNHNV and CDR2 YYDKDF (reference sequence). CDR3: CATSRAGPGNTIYF. Here the CDR3 DNA reads TGTGCCACCAGCAGAGCGGGCCCCGGGAACACCATATATTTT.

Only a few counts were recorded for this clonotype. This chain uses TRBV6-5 with TRBJ2-7, with 7 bases lining up with TRBD2. This CDR3 contains 14 residues. Germline V lookup: CDR1 MNHEY, CDR2 SVGAGI. With V trimmed by 2 bases and J by 3 bases, 4 bases remained unmatched. The CDR3, as DNA: TGTGCCAGCAGTTACCCCGGCGGGGGCTACGAGCAGTACTTC. Protein: CASSYPGGGYEQYF.

The genes are TRBV20-1 and TRBJ2-1; 13 bases line up with TRBD2. There are 17 residues in the CDR3. V lost 4 bases, J lost 0 bases, and 6 bases stayed unmatched. The germline V gene encodes CDR1 DFQATT and CDR2 SNEGSKA (reference sequence). The CDR3, as DNA: TGCAGTGCTACGGGACTAGCGGGACAAAGCTCCTACAATGAGCAGTTCTTC. Its protein is CSATGLAGQSSYNEQFF.

V is TRBV11-2 and J is TRBJ2-2; tentatively, D is TRBD1 (6 bases). The CDR3 spans 13 residues. Between the trimmed V and J ends, which lost 5 bases and 7 bases, there was a span of 11 bases. Germline V CDR1 and CDR2: SGHAT, FQNNGV. CDR3 sequence reads: CASSSYRDGELFF. In DNA, the CDR3 is TGTGCCAGCAGCAGCTACAGGGACGGGGAGCTGTTTTTT.

The CDR3 region has the DNA TGCGCCAGCAGCCAAGGGACAGGTTCAGGAAACACCATATATTTT. It specifies CASSQGTGSGNTIYF. The chain carries TRBV5-1 and TRBJ1-3; 8 nucleotides align to TRBD1. V shed 4 bases, J shed 4 bases, and the junction held 7 bases outside the gene matches. Germline loops: CDR1 SGHRS, CDR2 YFSETQ. The CDR3 has 15 amino acids.

The genes are TRBV6-5 and TRBJ1-2; D is ambiguous. Germline-derived CDR1 and CDR2 are MNHEY and SVGAGI. The V end lost 2 bases, the J end lost 2 bases, and 12 bases lay between the germline ends. The CDR3 is 15 amino acids. The CDR3 DNA reads TGTGCCAGCAGTTACGACGCGATGGGGAACTATGGCTACACCTTC. Residues: CASSYDAMGNYGYTF.

The genes are TRBV24-1 and TRBJ1-5; D is ambiguous. The length of the CDR3 is 14 residues. Germline V gene lookup returns CDR1 KGHDR and CDR2 SFDVKD. V gave up 6 bases and J gave up 3 bases, with 11 bases separating them. CDR3 in amino acids: CATSTTTANQPQHF. The DNA for the CDR3 is TGTGCCACCAGTACGACGACGGCCAATCAGCCCCAGCATTTT.

There are a few counts of this clonotype. The CDR3 region has the DNA TGTGCCAGCAGTTTTCCCGTCAGATTCTATAGCAATCAGCCCCAGCATTTT. Protein: CASSFPVRFYSNQPQHF. This chain links TRBV28 with TRBJ1-5; D gene uncertain. The CDR3 is made up of 17 amino acids. Germline V gene data show CDR1 as MDHEN and CDR2 as SYDVKM. V lost 3 bases, J lost 0 bases, and 15 bases lay in between.

This clonotype was observed a single time. This clone may be a read error of a much larger clone one base away. V is TRBV3-1 and J is TRBJ1-2, with D hard to call. The germline V gene encodes CDR1 LGHDT and CDR2 YNNKEL (reference sequence). This CDR3 is built from 13 residues. The CDR3 nucleotides are TGTGCCAGCAGGCGGCTTGACGGCTATGACTACACCTTC. It is translated as CASRRLDGYDYTF.

In this sample, this clonotype turned up a few times. This chain links TRBV3-1 with TRBJ1-1; D is unresolved. The ends were cut back, 2 bases at V and 13 bases at J, with 14 bases in the middle. The CDR3 has 12 residues. Germline V CDR1 and CDR2: LGHDT, YNNKEL (reference sequence). The CDR3 DNA sequence: TGTGCCAGCAGCCAATCGACGGAGAAGGGTTTCTTT. Residues: CASSQSTEKGFF.